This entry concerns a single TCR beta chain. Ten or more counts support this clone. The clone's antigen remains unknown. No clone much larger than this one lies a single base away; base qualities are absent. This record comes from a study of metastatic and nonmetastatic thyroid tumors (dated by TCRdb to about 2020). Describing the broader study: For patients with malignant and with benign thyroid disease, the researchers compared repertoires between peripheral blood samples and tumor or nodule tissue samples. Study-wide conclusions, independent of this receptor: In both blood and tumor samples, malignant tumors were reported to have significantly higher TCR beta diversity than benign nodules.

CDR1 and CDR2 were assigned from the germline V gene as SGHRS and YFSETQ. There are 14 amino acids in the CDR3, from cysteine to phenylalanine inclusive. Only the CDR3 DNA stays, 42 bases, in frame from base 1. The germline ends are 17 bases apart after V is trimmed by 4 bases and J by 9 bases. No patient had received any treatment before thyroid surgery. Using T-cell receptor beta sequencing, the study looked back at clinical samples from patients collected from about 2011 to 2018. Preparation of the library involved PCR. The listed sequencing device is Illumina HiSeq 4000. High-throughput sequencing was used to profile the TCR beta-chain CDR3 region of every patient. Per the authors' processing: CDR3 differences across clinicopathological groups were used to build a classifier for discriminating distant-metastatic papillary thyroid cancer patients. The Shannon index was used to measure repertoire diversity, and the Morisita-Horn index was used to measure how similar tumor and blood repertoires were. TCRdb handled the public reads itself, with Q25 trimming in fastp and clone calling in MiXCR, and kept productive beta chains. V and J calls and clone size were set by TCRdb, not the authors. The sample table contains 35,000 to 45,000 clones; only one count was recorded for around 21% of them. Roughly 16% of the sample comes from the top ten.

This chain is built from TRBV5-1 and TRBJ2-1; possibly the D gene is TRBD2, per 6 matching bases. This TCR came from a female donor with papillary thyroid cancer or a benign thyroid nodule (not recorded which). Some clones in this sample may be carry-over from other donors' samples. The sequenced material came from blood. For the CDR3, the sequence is CASSPGTAVGEQFF. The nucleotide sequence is TGCGCCAGCAGCCCCGGGACTGCCGTCGGTGAGCAGTTCTTC.